Listed here is a single T cell receptor (beta chain). This sample stems from a study of blood T cell repertoires in COVID-19. Study-wide background: Sites across the United States, Italy and Spain contributed samples from acute and convalescent COVID-19.

Sequenced by immunoSEQ multiplex PCR; TCRdb stores in-frame clones only, minus some. The repertoire includes around 150,000 clones, approximately 88% of them detected once, and 10% to 15% sits in the top ten. Trimming pared 5 bases from V and 4 bases from J, leaving 13 bases between. This CDR3 comprises 14 residues. CDR1 and CDR2 from the germline V gene are SGHNT and YYREEE (reference sequence). Participants came from 20 to 25 US areas, aged roughly 18 to 89 years. Cohorts were determined from participant-reported clinical history. The sequence derives from an older woman who had recovered from COVID-19. The rearrangement joins TRBV5-4 to TRBJ2-1, with D perhaps matching TRBD2 (6 bases). The specimen sequenced was PBMCs or T cells enriched from blood (not recorded which). As DNA, the CDR3 is TGTGCCAGCAGTCCCGGGACTCGGTACAATGAGCAGTTCTTC. This gives the protein CASSPGTRYNEQFF.